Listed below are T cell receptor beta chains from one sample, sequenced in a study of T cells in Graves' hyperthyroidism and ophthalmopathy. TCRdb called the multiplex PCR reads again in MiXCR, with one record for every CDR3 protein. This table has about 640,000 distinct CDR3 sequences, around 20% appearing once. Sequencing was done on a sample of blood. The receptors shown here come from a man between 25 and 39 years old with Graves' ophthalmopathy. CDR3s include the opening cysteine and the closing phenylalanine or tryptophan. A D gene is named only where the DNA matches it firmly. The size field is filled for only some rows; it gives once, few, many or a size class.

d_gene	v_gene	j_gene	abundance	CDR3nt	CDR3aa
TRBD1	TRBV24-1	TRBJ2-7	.	TGTGCCACCAGTGATCGAACAGGGGCTGGGGGCGAGCAGTACTTC	CATSDRTGAGGEQYF
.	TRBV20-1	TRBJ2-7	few	TGCAGTGCTAGACCCGAGATTGGCAGTCCCTACGAGCAGTACTTC	CSARPEIGSPYEQYF
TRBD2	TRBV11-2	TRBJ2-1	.	TGTGCCAGCAGCTCAATAGCGGGAGGTCCCAATGAGCAGTTCTTC	CASSSIAGGPNEQFF
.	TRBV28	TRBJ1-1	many	TGTGCCAGCAGGACGAATCCGAACACTGAAGCTTTCTTT	CASRTNPNTEAFF
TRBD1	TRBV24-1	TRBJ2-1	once	TGTGCCACCAGTTCCGGGACAGGGCGGGAGCAGTTCTTC	CATSSGTGREQFF
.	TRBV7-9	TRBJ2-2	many	TGTGCCAGCAGCCCGGTGCGCCTCTACACCGGGGAGCTGTTTTTT	CASSPVRLYTGELFF
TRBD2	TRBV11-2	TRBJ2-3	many	TGTGCCAGCAGCCTAGCGGGAGGAGGCCCAGATACGCAGTATTTT	CASSLAGGGPDTQYF
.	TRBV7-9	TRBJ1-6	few	TGTGCCAGCAGCAATAACAGGATTAATTCACCCCTCCACTTT	CASSNNRINSPLHF
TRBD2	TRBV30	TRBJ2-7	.	TGTGCCTGGAGTGTAGGGAGGGATCAGTACTTC	CAWSVGRDQYF
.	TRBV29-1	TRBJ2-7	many	TGCAGCGTCAGCGGGCGATACTCCTACGAGCAGTACTTC	CSVSGRYSYEQYF
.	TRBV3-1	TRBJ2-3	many	TGTGCCAGCAGCCAAGATTTCCGGGATTTGACAGATACGCAGTATTTT	CASSQDFRDLTDTQYF
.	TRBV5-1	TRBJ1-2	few	TGCGCCAGCAAAGGGCAGGGGATCTATGGCTACACCTTC	CASKGQGIYGYTF
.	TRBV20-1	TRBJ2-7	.	TGCAGTGCTAGCCGCACAGGCGTTGACTTACTTGAGCAGTACTTC	CSASRTGVDLLEQYF
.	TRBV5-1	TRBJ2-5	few	TGCGCCAGCAGCTTGGCCGGGCGGCAGGAGGGAGAGACCCAGTACTTC	CASSLAGRQEGETQYF
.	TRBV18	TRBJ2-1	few	TGTGCCAGCTCACCAGTAAAGGGGATTCGCGAGCAGTTCTTC	CASSPVKGIREQFF
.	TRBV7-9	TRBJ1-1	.	TGTGCCAGCAGCGGATACAGGGACGGAACCCTCTCGAACACTGAAGCTTTCTTT	CASSGYRDGTLSNTEAFF
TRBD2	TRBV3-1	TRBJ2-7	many	TGTGCCAGCAGCCAAGATACTAGCGGGCGTGGGTACGAGCAGTACTTC	CASSQDTSGRGYEQYF
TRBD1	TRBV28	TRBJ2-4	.	TGTGCCAGCAGTTTGTACAGGGGGGAGGCCAAAAACATTCAGTACTTC	CASSLYRGEAKNIQYF
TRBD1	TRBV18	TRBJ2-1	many	TGTGCCAGCTCACCAGGGACAGGGAGCAATGAGCAGTTCTTC	CASSPGTGSNEQFF
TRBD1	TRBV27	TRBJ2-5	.	TGTGCCAGCAGTTTCCGGGACAGGGGGACCCAGTACTTC	CASSFRDRGTQYF
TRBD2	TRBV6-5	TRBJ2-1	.	TGTGCCAGCAGTTACTCCTCCCCAGGCGGCGGACTAGCGGGAGTCGAAAATGAGCAGTTCTTC	CASSYSSPGGGLAGVENEQFF
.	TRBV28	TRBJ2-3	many	TGTGCCAGCCGCCCTTCATCTCTTGTAGATACGCAGTATTTT	CASRPSSLVDTQYF
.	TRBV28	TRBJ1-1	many	TGTGCCAGCTTCTCGCCTAAAATTAGTGACAGATTCATGAACACTGAAGCTTTCTTT	CASFSPKISDRFMNTEAFF
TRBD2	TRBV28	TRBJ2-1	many	TGTGCCAGCAGTTTAGGGTCTAGCGGGGGCAATGAGCAGTTCTTC	CASSLGSSGGNEQFF
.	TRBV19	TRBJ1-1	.	TGTGCCAGTAGTATAGCACAGGGCTACACTGAAGCTTTCTTT	CASSIAQGYTEAFF
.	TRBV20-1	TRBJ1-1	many	TGCAGTGCTAGTGGCAGGGGTACCACTGAAGCTTTCTTT	CSASGRGTTEAFF
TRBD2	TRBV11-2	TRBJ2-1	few	TGTGCCAGCAGCTCTCGGGACTACCCTACCATAAATGAGCAGTTCTTC	CASSSRDYPTINEQFF
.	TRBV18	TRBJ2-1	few	TGTGCCAGCTCACCAAAGGCGGGACCCCCCTACAATGAGCAGTTCTTC	CASSPKAGPPYNEQFF
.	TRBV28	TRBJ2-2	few	TGTGCCAGTGGGCTTTGGACGAACACCGGGGAGCTGTTTTTT	CASGLWTNTGELFF
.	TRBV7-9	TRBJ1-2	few	TGTGCCAGCAGCTTAAGTCCGGCGGCAAATGGCTACACCTTC	CASSLSPAANGYTF
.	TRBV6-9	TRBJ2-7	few	TGTGCCAGCAGTTATCCCCCGGTGGGGAAAGGTCGATACGAGCAGTACTTC	CASSYPPVGKGRYEQYF
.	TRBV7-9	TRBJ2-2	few	TGTGCCAGCAGCTTTTCGGGCAAACCCGGGGAGCTGTTTTTT	CASSFSGKPGELFF
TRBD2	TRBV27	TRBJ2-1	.	TGTGCCAGCAGGCCCGGGGCTAGCGGAAACAATGAGCAGTTCTTC	CASRPGASGNNEQFF
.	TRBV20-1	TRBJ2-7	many	TGCAGTGCTGGACCGGGAGTCCTACCGTACGAGCAGTACTTC	CSAGPGVLPYEQYF
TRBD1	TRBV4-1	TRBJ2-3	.	TGCGCCAGCAGCTACTCTCCGGGACAGGGGGATCCTAGCACAGATACGCAGTATTTT	CASSYSPGQGDPSTDTQYF
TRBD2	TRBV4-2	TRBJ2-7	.	TGTGCCAGCGGCTCTCCCAGCGGGAGTGACGAGCAGTACTTC	CASGSPSGSDEQYF
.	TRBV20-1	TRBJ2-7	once	TGCAGTGCTAGAGAGAACACCTACGAGCAGTACTTC	CSARENTYEQYF
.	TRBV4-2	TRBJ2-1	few	TGTGCCAGCAGCCAAGAAGTCGGGCTAGCTTCAGAGTGGCAGTTCTTC	CASSQEVGLASEWQFF
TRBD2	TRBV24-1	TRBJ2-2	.	TGTGCCACCAGTGGCGTCGGACTAGCGGGAGGGGAGAACACCGGGGAGCTGTTTTTT	CATSGVGLAGGENTGELFF
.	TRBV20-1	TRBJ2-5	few	TGCAGTGCTAGAGTAACGGGATTCCAAGAGACCCAGTACTTC	CSARVTGFQETQYF
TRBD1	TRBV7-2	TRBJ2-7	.	TGTGCCAGCAGCTTAGATGGTGCAGGGGGTCGATTAGAGCAGTACTTC	CASSLDGAGGRLEQYF
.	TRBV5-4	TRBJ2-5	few	TGTGCCAGCAGCTTGGGTCAGGACTCAGAGACCCAGTACTTC	CASSLGQDSETQYF
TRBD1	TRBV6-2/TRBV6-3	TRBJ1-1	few	TGTGCCAGCAGTTATTTCCCGCAGGGGGCGGCCACTGAAGCTTTCTTT	CASSYFPQGAATEAFF
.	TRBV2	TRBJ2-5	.	TGTGCCAGCAGTCCTAGTATTTTATTTCAAGAGACCCAGTACTTC	CASSPSILFQETQYF
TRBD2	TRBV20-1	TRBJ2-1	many	TGCAGTGCTAGGTCCAGCGGGAGAAGGGCGAATGAGCAGTTCTTC	CSARSSGRRANEQFF
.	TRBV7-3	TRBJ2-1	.	TGTGCCAGCAGCAAGTCTCGGACCAACAATGAGCAGTTCTTC	CASSKSRTNNEQFF
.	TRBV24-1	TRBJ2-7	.	TGTGCCACCAGTGACCGACGGGCGTCGCGTGGCGAGCAGTACTTC	CATSDRRASRGEQYF
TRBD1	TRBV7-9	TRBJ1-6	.	TGTGCCAGCAGCCCCTTTCCCGGGACAGGGGATTCACCCCTCCACTTT	CASSPFPGTGDSPLHF
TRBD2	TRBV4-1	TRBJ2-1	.	TGCGCCAGCGCGCCAATCGGGACTAGGGTCAGCGAGCAGTTCTTC	CASAPIGTRVSEQFF